The clone carrying this T cell receptor beta chain was detected ten times or more. CDR1 and CDR2 from the germline V gene are SGHDT and YYEEEE. The CDR3 covers 12 residues. V was clipped by 2 bases and J by 5 bases, with 4 bases between them. TCRdb itself ran the 5' RACE reads through MiXCR, one entry per CDR3 protein. Altogether hundreds of thousands of distinct CDR3 sequences are present, 9% to 15% being singletons, with the ten largest covering about 15%. This sample is drawn from a study of T cells after yellow fever vaccination. This receptor was identified in a man aged 30 to 39 who received the YFV17D yellow fever vaccine. This chain connects TRBV5-6 to TRBJ2-2; D call uncertain. The sequenced sample was PBMCs, obtained on the day of the yellow fever booster vaccination. CDR3 in amino acids: CASSFTTGELFF. CDR3 bases: TGTGCCAGCAGCTTCACGACCGGGGAGCTGTTTTTT.